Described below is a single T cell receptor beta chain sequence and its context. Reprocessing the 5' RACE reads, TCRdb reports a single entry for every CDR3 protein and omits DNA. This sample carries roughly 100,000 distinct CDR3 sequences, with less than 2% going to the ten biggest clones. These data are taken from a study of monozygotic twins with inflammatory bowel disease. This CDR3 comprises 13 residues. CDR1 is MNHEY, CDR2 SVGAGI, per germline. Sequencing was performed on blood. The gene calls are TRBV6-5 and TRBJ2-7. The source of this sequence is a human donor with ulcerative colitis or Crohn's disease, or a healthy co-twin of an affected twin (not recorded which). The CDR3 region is CASSPNLAYEQYF.